This TCR beta chain emerged from a study of spatial heterogeneity in lung cancer. Overall study findings and caveats: Intratumoral expanded alpha and beta TCR counts were found to track tumor mutation counts.

Noted time point: sample taken at primary tumor resection. Researchers sequenced whole RNA taken from tumor, nontumor lung or frozen PBMC without sorting. TCRdb ran MiXCR on the 5' RACE reads and lists one entry per CDR3 protein. The table has about 6,000 distinct CDR3 sequences, roughly a tenth seen once. In this sample, this clonotype turned up many times. Its antigen is unknown. This receptor was obtained from a female donor with early-stage non-small cell lung cancer. Specimen: lung tumor tissue, collected at surgery.

The CDR3, as DNA: TGTGCCTCATGCCCTAGTGCGGGACCGGCGGGCACCGGGGAGCTGTTTTTT. It encodes CASCPSAGPAGTGELFF. The chain links TRBV6-5 to TRBJ2-2; tentatively, D is TRBD2 (6 bases). The V end lost 11 bases, the J end lost 4 bases, and 26 bases lay between the germline ends. The CDR3 loop spans 17 amino acids. Germline V gives CDR1 MNHEY, CDR2 SVGAGI.